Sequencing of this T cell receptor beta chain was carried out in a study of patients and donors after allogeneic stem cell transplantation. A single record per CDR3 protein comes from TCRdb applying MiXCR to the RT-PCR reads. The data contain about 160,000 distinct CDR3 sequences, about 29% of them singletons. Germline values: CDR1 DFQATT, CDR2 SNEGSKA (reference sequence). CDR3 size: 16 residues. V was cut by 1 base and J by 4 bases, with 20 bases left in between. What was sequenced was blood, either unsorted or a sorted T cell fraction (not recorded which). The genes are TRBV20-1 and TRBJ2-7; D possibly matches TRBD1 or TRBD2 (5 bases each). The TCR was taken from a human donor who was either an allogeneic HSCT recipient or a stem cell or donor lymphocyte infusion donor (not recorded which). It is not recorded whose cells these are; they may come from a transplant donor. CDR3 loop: CSARVVGGQPQYEQYF. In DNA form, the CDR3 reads TGCAGTGCTAGAGTGGTCGGAGGACAACCCCAATACGAGCAGTACTTC.